The rows below give T cell receptor beta chains drawn from one sample of a study of PD-L1 blockade in urothelial cancer. Assay: immunoSEQ multiplex PCR; the TCRdb copy retains only in-frame clones and omits some. The table has 20,000 to 25,000 clones, about four fifths seen once. The sample here was PBMCs, taken around atezolizumab (anti-PD-L1) treatment. The receptor set was obtained from a man aged 65-85 years with urothelial cancer. Both conserved end residues are part of each CDR3. The order of the fields is clone size, J gene, V gene, D gene, CDR3 protein, CDR3 DNA. The D gene is left open where the match is weak. Clone size is not always given. Where it is, it says once, few, many or a class for expanded clones.

>NA|TRBJ2-1|TRBV11-3|TRBD2
CASSHGTSGRAGVREQFF
TGTGCCAGCAGCCACGGGACTAGCGGGAGGGCCGGAGTAAGGGAGCAGTTCTTC
>NA|TRBJ1-1|TRBV10-3|NA
CAIRITETEAFF
TGTGCCATCAGGATCACAGAGACTGAAGCTTTCTTT
>NA|TRBJ2-7|TRBV10-3|NA
CAISSRTESYEQYF
TGTGCCATCAGTTCCCGGACAGAATCCTACGAGCAGTACTTC
>NA|TRBJ2-1|TRBV19|TRBD2
CASFERAGRDNEQFF
TGTGCCAGTTTTGAACGGGCAGGGAGGGACAATGAGCAGTTCTTC
>NA|TRBJ1-5|TRBV19|NA
CASSKASTGGNQPQHF
TGTGCCAGTAGTAAGGCTTCGACTGGGGGCAACCAGCCCCAGCATTTT
>NA|TRBJ2-1|TRBV6-1|TRBD2
CASSEVKGLATLRSYNEQFF
TGTGCCAGCAGTGAAGTTAAGGGACTAGCGACTCTACGTTCCTACAATGAGCAGTTCTTC
>NA|TRBJ2-1|TRBV15|TRBD2
CATRVGRGETYNEQFF
TGTGCCACCCGCGTCGGGCGGGGGGAAACCTACAATGAGCAGTTCTTC
>few|TRBJ1-1|TRBV19|TRBD1
CASSILRGTEAFF
TGTGCCAGTAGTATTCTCAGGGGGACTGAAGCTTTCTTT
>NA|TRBJ2-5|TRBV27|TRBD2
CASNSREAGKTQYF
TGTGCCAGCAATTCTCGGGAGGCGGGGAAGACCCAGTACTTC
>NA|TRBJ2-1|TRBV5-1|NA
CASSLAPGYNEQFF
TGCGCCAGCAGCTTAGCACCGGGGTACAATGAGCAGTTCTTC
>once|TRBJ2-6|TRBV6-1|NA
CASRETGSIWAGANVLTF
TGTGCCAGCAGAGAAACAGGTTCCATATGGGCTGGGGCCAACGTCCTGACTTTC
>NA|TRBJ2-7|TRBV7-2|TRBD2
CASDLSGTSYEQYF
TGTGCCAGCGACCTGAGCGGGACCAGCTACGAGCAGTACTTC
>NA|TRBJ2-1|TRBV5-1|NA
CASSLDPGIGEQFF
TGCGCCAGCAGCTTGGATCCAGGGATAGGCGAGCAGTTCTTC
>NA|TRBJ1-2|TRBV5-1|TRBD1
CASSLALGTGGYTF
TGCGCCAGCAGCTTGGCTCTCGGGACAGGAGGCTACACCTTC
>few|TRBJ1-1|TRBV2|NA
CASRATGEAFF
TGTGCCAGCCGTGCTACAGGGGAAGCTTTCTTT
>NA|TRBJ1-1|TRBV28|NA
CASSLQGQGAFF
TGTGCCAGCAGTTTACAGGGGCAGGGTGCTTTCTTT
>NA|TRBJ1-1|TRBV28|NA
CASTLGETEAFF
TGTGCCAGCACCCTAGGTGAGACTGAAGCTTTCTTT
>NA|TRBJ2-3|TRBV7-7|NA
CASSTRREDTQYF
TGTGCTAGCAGTACCCGCAGGGAAGATACGCAGTATTTT
>NA|TRBJ2-6|TRBV5-1|TRBD2
CASSHGGVGANVLTF
TGCGCCAGCAGCCACGGGGGGGTGGGGGCCAACGTCCTGACTTTC
>NA|TRBJ1-5|TRBV7-8|NA
CASSFESSNQPQHF
TGTGCCAGCAGCTTCGAGTCTAGCAATCAGCCCCAGCATTTT
>NA|TRBJ2-7|TRBV10-3|NA
CAISESIEEQYF
TGTGCCATCAGTGAGTCCATTGAGGAGCAGTACTTC
>few|TRBJ1-2|TRBV5-1|NA
CASSPFPRTENYGYTF
TGCGCCAGCAGCCCGTTTCCTCGGACAGAGAACTATGGCTACACCTTC
>NA|TRBJ1-2|TRBV28|TRBD1
CASSLPWTGGNYGYTF
TGTGCCAGCAGTTTACCATGGACAGGGGGTAACTATGGCTACACCTTC
>NA|TRBJ2-7|TRBV25-1|NA
CASSESRLYEQYF
TGTGCCAGCAGTGAATCGCGGTTATACGAGCAGTACTTC
>NA|TRBJ2-1|TRBV19|TRBD2
CASSRASRGSGSINEQFF
TGTGCCAGTAGTAGAGCCTCCCGGGGTAGCGGGAGTATCAATGAGCAGTTCTTC
>NA|TRBJ1-1|TRBV4-1|NA
CASSQVFVRGLVEAFF
TGCGCCAGCAGCCAAGTGTTCGTCCGAGGGTTAGTTGAAGCTTTCTTT
>NA|TRBJ2-7|TRBV7-6|NA
CASSDMSYEQYF
TGTGCCAGCAGCGATATGAGTTACGAGCAGTACTTC
>NA|TRBJ1-2|TRBV5-1|NA
CASSPERGGYTF
TGCGCCAGCAGCCCGGAAAGGGGAGGCTACACCTTC
>few|TRBJ2-1|TRBV6-5|NA
CASSYSDSTYNEQFF
TGTGCCAGCAGTTACTCTGACAGTACCTACAATGAGCAGTTCTTC
>NA|TRBJ2-1|TRBV19|TRBD2
CASNPSSGKRHEQFF
TGTGCCAGTAATCCCTCTAGCGGGAAGAGACATGAGCAGTTCTTC
>NA|TRBJ1-5|TRBV6-4|TRBD1
CASSDNRGNQPQHF
TGTGCCAGCAGTGACAACAGGGGGAATCAGCCCCAGCATTTT
>NA|TRBJ2-3|TRBV20-1|NA
CSASLDTQYF
TGCAGTGCTAGTCTGGATACGCAGTATTTT
>NA|TRBJ1-3|TRBV11-2|NA
CASSFRGMAGNTIYF
TGTGCCAGCAGCTTCCGGGGGATGGCTGGAAACACCATATATTTT
>NA|TRBJ1-2|TRBV10-3|NA
CAISESAGRKDYGYTF
TGTGCCATCAGTGAGTCGGCAGGGAGGAAGGACTATGGCTACACCTTC
>once|TRBJ1-1|TRBV5-1|NA
CASSFDSRNTEAFF
TGCGCCAGCAGCTTCGACTCCAGGAACACTGAAGCTTTCTTT
>NA|TRBJ2-3|TRBV5-5|TRBD2
CASSRLTSGRVIRGTDTQYF
TGTGCCAGCAGCCGCTTGACTAGCGGGAGGGTAATAAGGGGCACAGATACGCAGTATTTT
>NA|TRBJ2-4|TRBV7-2|TRBD2
CASSLLAGVAKNIQYF
TGTGCCAGCAGCTTATTAGCGGGAGTAGCCAAAAACATTCAGTACTTC
>NA|TRBJ2-7|TRBV21-1|NA
CASSKSWGRGLYEQYF
TGTGCCAGCAGCAAATCTTGGGGCAGGGGGCTCTACGAGCAGTACTTC
>NA|TRBJ1-5|TRBV19|NA
CASRTTDYSNQPQHF
TGTGCCAGTAGGACAACAGACTATAGCAATCAGCCCCAGCATTTT
>NA|TRBJ2-7|TRBV25-1|TRBD1
CASSAGTGSEQYF
TGTGCCAGCAGTGCTGGGACAGGATCCGAGCAGTACTTC
>NA|TRBJ2-7|TRBV5-1|NA
CASSLDPAQASYEQYF
TGCGCCAGCAGCTTGGACCCCGCTCAGGCTTCCTACGAGCAGTACTTC
>NA|TRBJ2-5|TRBV28|NA
CATRGGTAQETQYF
TGTGCCACCCGCGGGGGGACAGCTCAAGAGACCCAGTACTTC
>once|TRBJ2-7|TRBV7-8|NA
CASSSFTVGGLNGQYF
TGTGCCAGCAGCTCCTTTACCGTTGGAGGGCTGAACGGGCAGTACTTC
>NA|TRBJ1-3|TRBV9|NA
CASSVAQAGNTIYF
TGTGCCAGCAGCGTAGCACAGGCAGGAAACACCATATATTTT
>few|TRBJ2-2|TRBV28|TRBD2
CASSPSGRAHTGELFF
TGTGCCAGCAGCCCTAGCGGGAGGGCCCACACCGGGGAGCTGTTTTTT
>NA|TRBJ2-7|TRBV11-2|TRBD2
CASSFLTSGAYEQYF
TGTGCCAGCAGCTTTTTGACTAGCGGGGCCTACGAGCAGTACTTC
>NA|TRBJ1-1|TRBV7-8|NA
CASSLGRAGGNTEAFF
TGTGCCAGCAGCTTAGGACGGGCGGGAGGTAACACTGAAGCTTTCTTT
>NA|TRBJ2-7|TRBV19|TRBD2
CASSITSGYEQYF
TGTGCCAGTAGCATCACTAGCGGCTACGAGCAGTACTTC